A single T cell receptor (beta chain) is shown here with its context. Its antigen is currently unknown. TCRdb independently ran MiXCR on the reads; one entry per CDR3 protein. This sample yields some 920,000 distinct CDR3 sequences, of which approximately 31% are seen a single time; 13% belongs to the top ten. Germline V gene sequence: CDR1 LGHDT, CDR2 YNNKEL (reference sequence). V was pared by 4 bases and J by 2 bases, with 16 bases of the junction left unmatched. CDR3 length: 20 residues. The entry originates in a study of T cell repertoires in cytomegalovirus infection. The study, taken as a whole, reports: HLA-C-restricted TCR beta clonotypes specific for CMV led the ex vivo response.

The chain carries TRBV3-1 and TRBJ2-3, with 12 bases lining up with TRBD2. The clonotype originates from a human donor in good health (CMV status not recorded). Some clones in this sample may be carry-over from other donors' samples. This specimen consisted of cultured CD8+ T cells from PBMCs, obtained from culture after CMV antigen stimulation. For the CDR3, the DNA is TGTGCCAGCAGCCTCGTCAGACTAGCGGGGGATTCCACCTTCACAGATACGCAGTATTTT. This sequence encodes CASSLVRLAGDSTFTDTQYF.